These T cell receptor beta chains were read from a single sample in a study of T cell responses to AZD1222 COVID-19 vaccine. The table came from immunoSEQ multiplex PCR; TCRdb's copy has only in-frame clones and leaves some out. The profile shows 100,000 to 150,000 clones, around 90% of them singletons. The specimen comprised peripheral blood, sampled on day 0 of MenACWY control vaccination. These receptors were taken from an adult in good health. CDR3s include the opening cysteine and the closing phenylalanine or tryptophan. A D gene is named only where the DNA matches it firmly. Clone size appears in some rows only: once, few, many, or a class for an expanded clone.

TRBV19	TRBD1	-	TRBJ1-3	CASRPLGQELGNTIYF	TGTGCCAGTAGGCCACTGGGACAGGAGCTTGGAAACACCATATATTTT
TRBV29-1	-	-	TRBJ2-2	CSVGQVNTGELFF	TGCAGCGTTGGTCAGGTGAACACCGGGGAGCTGTTTTTT
TRBV30	TRBD1	once	TRBJ2-5	CAWSVGTGGLETQYF	TGTGCCTGGAGTGTAGGGACAGGGGGCTTGGAGACCCAGTACTTC
TRBV7-3	-	-	TRBJ2-7	CASSLAGGPTYEQYF	TGTGCCAGCAGCCTCGCGGGCGGACCCACCTACGAGCAGTACTTC
TRBV6-2/TRBV6-3	TRBD2	few	TRBJ2-1	CASSYLAGFNEQFF	TGTGCCAGCAGTTACCTAGCGGGATTCAATGAGCAGTTCTTC
TRBV6-5	-	once	TRBJ1-2	CASRIQGNSYGYTF	TGTGCCAGCAGGATACAGGGAAATAGCTATGGCTACACCTTC
TRBV5-4	-	-	TRBJ1-2	CASSWVGSGGYTF	TGTGCCAGCAGCTGGGTGGGGTCCGGTGGCTACACCTTC
TRBV11-2	TRBD1	-	TRBJ2-7	CAVRGQGAGEQYF	TGTGCCGTAAGAGGACAGGGGGCGGGCGAGCAGTACTTC
TRBV5-5	TRBD1	-	TRBJ1-4	CASSPGTGGLRGEKLFF	TGTGCCAGCAGCCCCGGGACAGGGGGCCTGAGAGGTGAAAAACTGTTTTTT
TRBV12-5	-	-	TRBJ2-1	CASGFDEWLGAKNNEQFF	TGTGCTAGTGGCTTCGACGAGTGGTTAGGGGCGAAAAACAATGAGCAGTTCTTC
TRBV5-1	-	-	TRBJ2-7	CASNLIEGSYEQYF	TGCGCCAGCAACCTAATTGAGGGGTCCTACGAGCAGTACTTC
TRBV29-1	TRBD1	-	TRBJ2-1	CSPKVGTDNEQFF	TGCAGCCCAAAGGTGGGGACAGACAATGAGCAGTTCTTC
TRBV18	-	-	TRBJ2-5	CASSPYTGDSETQYF	TGTGCCAGCTCACCCTACACCGGTGACTCGGAGACCCAGTACTTC
TRBV7-6	TRBD1	-	TRBJ1-2	CASSLGTGMAYGYTF	TGTGCCAGCAGCTTAGGGACAGGGATGGCGTATGGCTACACCTTC
TRBV5-5	TRBD2	-	TRBJ2-7	CASRLRTSGVDRYEQYF	TGTGCCAGCAGACTTCGGACTAGCGGGGTGGATCGCTACGAGCAGTACTTC
TRBV29-1	-	few	TRBJ1-1	CSVEGRAQGHMNTEAFF	TGCAGCGTTGAAGGTCGGGCGCAGGGCCACATGAACACTGAAGCTTTCTTT
TRBV5-1	-	-	TRBJ1-5	CASSFTGLSNQPQHF	TGCGCCAGCAGCTTCACAGGGTTGAGCAATCAGCCCCAGCATTTT
TRBV4-2	TRBD2	-	TRBJ2-1	CASSQDSGGAAYNEQFF	TGTGCCAGCAGCCAAGACTCCGGGGGGGCCGCCTACAATGAGCAGTTCTTC
TRBV3-1/TRBV3-2	TRBD2	-	TRBJ2-3	CASSQTSGGSTDTQYF	TGTGCCAGCAGCCAAACTAGCGGAGGTAGTACAGATACGCAGTATTTT
TRBV15	TRBD1	many	TRBJ2-7	CATSSGTGGEQYF	TGTGCCACCAGCAGCGGGACAGGGGGTGAGCAGTACTTC
TRBV9	-	-	TRBJ2-3	CASSGSTGGTDTQYF	TGTGCCAGCAGCGGGTCGACAGGAGGCACAGATACGCAGTATTTT
TRBV4-1	-	-	TRBJ1-5	CASSQVGAGQPQHF	TGCGCCAGCAGCCAAGTTGGGGCTGGTCAGCCCCAGCATTTT
TRBV19	-	-	TRBJ2-6	CASSLGISGANVLTF	TGTGCCAGTAGTTTGGGCATCTCTGGGGCCAACGTCCTGACTTTC
TRBV5-1	-	-	TRBJ2-7	CASSFDIYEQYF	TGCGCCAGCAGCTTCGACATCTACGAGCAGTACTTC
TRBV29-1	-	once	TRBJ1-1	CSVGGPGQSVEAFF	TGCAGCGTTGGGGGTCCCGGACAGTCCGTTGAAGCTTTCTTT
TRBV29-1	-	-	TRBJ1-4	CSAGQPGSEKLFF	TGCAGCGCCGGACAGCCGGGCAGTGAAAAACTGTTTTTT
TRBV5-6	TRBD1	-	TRBJ2-1	CASSYGTDEQFF	TGTGCCAGCAGCTACGGGACAGATGAGCAGTTCTTC
TRBV5-4	-	-	TRBJ2-2	CASSLGGGQTGELFF	TGTGCCAGCAGCTTGGGGGGTGGACAGACCGGGGAGCTGTTTTTT
TRBV7-8	-	-	TRBJ1-1	CASSLRGNTEAFF	TGTGCCAGCAGCCTTCGAGGGAACACTGAAGCTTTCTTT
TRBV28	-	once	TRBJ1-4	CASRLRGANEKLFF	TGTGCCAGCAGACTAAGGGGGGCTAATGAAAAACTGTTTTTT
TRBV7-9	-	-	TRBJ2-5	CASSLAGEHRETQYF	TGTGCCAGCAGCTTAGCGGGAGAACATCGGGAGACCCAGTACTTC
TRBV9	TRBD2	-	TRBJ2-1	CASSLAGLVYNEQFF	TGTGCCAGCAGCTTGGCAGGACTAGTCTACAATGAGCAGTTCTTC
TRBV10-1	TRBD1	few	TRBJ2-4	CASSEGQGAYIQYF	TGCGCCAGCAGTGAAGGGCAGGGGGCTTACATTCAGTACTTC
TRBV4-3	TRBD2	-	TRBJ2-2	CASSQDPGLVVTGELFF	TGCGCCAGCAGCCAAGATCCGGGACTAGTAGTCACCGGGGAGCTGTTTTTT
TRBV5-6	-	-	TRBJ1-1	CASSLDVRMAPTDTEAFF	TGTGCCAGCAGCTTGGACGTACGGATGGCCCCAACCGACACTGAAGCTTTCTTT
TRBV19	TRBD1	few	TRBJ2-3	CASSSGPGQYLRTDTQYF	TGTGCCAGTAGCTCCGGACCGGGACAGTATCTTCGCACAGATACGCAGTATTTT
TRBV9	-	few	TRBJ2-1	CASSVGYEQFF	TGTGCCAGCAGCGTAGGGTATGAGCAGTTCTTC